These 25 T cell receptor beta chains came from one sample sequenced in a study of shared clonotypes between healthy human individuals. Assay used: immunoSEQ multiplex PCR; TCRdb lists only in-frame clones, some missing. Among approximately 1.5 million clones, 95% to 99% were seen once, and the ten largest hold 0.4% to 0.45%. Sample: naive CD4+ T cells sorted from blood. As to subset: CD45RA+ positively selected. The receptors were sampled from a man younger than 40 in good health.

The chain has TRBV6-1 and TRBJ2-1; possibly TRBD2 for D (6 bases). There are 13 residues in the CDR3. The ends were cut back, 5 bases at V and 3 bases at J, with 8 bases in the middle. CDR1 and CDR2 (germline): MNHNS, SASEGT. In DNA form, the CDR3 reads TGTGCCAGCAGTCTAGCGAACTACAATGAGCAGTTCTTC. This gives the protein CASSLANYNEQFF.

This rearrangement joins TRBV14 to TRBJ1-2, with D perhaps TRBD1 (5 bases). Per the germline V gene, CDR1 is SGHDN and CDR2 is FVKESK. The CDR3 contains 16 residues. V dropped 5 bases and J dropped 1 base, with 17 bases sitting between them. The CDR3 loop is CASSSAGTALNYGYTF. The CDR3 DNA is TGTGCCAGCAGCTCAGCCGGGACGGCCCTTAACTATGGCTACACCTTC.

The chain recombines TRBV5-6 with TRBJ1-2; D uncertain. This CDR3 has 11 amino acids. The V gene lost 3 bases and the J gene lost 10 bases, with 10 bases spanning the gap. Germline values: CDR1 SGHDT, CDR2 YYEEEE. The CDR3 here is CASSSKLSYTF. The CDR3 region has the DNA TGTGCCAGCAGCTCGAAGCTTTCCTACACCTTC. Using reference TRBV5-6 and TRBJ1-2 for the parts outside the CDR3, the full variable domain is DAGVTQSPTHLIKTRGQQVTLRCSPKSGHDTVSWYQQALGQGPQFIFQYYEEEERQRGNFPDRFSGHQFPNYSSELNVNALLLGDSALYLCASSSKLSYTFGSGTRLTVV.

The chain employs TRBV27 and TRBJ2-5; no definite D call. In germline, CDR1 is MNHEY, CDR2 SMNVEV (reference sequence). The V and J ends lost 3 bases and 5 bases respectively, with 10 bases between them. The CDR3 sequence is 13 residues long. The CDR3 region is CASSLDGLETQYF. CDR3 sequence (DNA): TGTGCCAGCAGTTTGGATGGGCTGGAGACCCAGTACTTC.

The chain employs TRBV28 and TRBJ2-1; D unclear. V gave up 8 bases and J gave up 7 bases, with 12 bases separating them. This CDR3 is built from 12 residues. CDR1 MDHEN and CDR2 SYDVKM come from the germline V gene. CDR3 in DNA: TGTGCCAGCTGTGGCCGGCGGAATGAGCAGTTCTTC. Amino acid sequence: CASCGRRNEQFF.

V gene TRBV10-2 combines with J gene TRBJ1-4; 8 nucleotides agree with TRBD1. V trimming: 6 bases; J trimming: 4 bases; junction bases outside the gene matches: 7. This CDR3 has 15 amino acids. Germline V gene data show CDR1 as WSHSY and CDR2 as SAAADI. The CDR3 nucleotides read TGCGCCAGCAGCGCTTTGACAGGGGTTAATGAAAAACTGTTTTTT. It codes for CASSALTGVNEKLFF.

This clone was recorded only once. The chain uses TRBV18 and TRBJ1-4; a weak D match, TRBD1 (5 bases). Germline CDR1 reads KGHSH; CDR2 reads LQKENI. The CDR3 is 15 amino acids. Trimming removed 3 bases at V and 7 bases at J, with 15 bases between. The CDR3 bases are TGTGCCAGCTCACCCCCGGGAGGGGTGGGTGAAAAACTGTTTTTT. This encodes CASSPPGGVGEKLFF.

The chain combines TRBV30 with TRBJ1-5; D gene ambiguous. CDR3 length: 12 amino acids. Germline values: CDR1 GTSNPN, CDR2 SVGIG (reference sequence). V gave up 7 bases and J gave up 6 bases, with 13 bases separating them. Here the CDR3 reads CASRGAGQPQHF. The CDR3 bases are TGTGCCTCACGAGGTGCGGGTCAGCCCCAGCATTTT.

This clone appeared once. The chain joins TRBV2 to TRBJ1-5; D gene uncertain. Germline V lookup: CDR1 SNHLY, CDR2 FYNNEI. V lost 3 bases to trimming and J lost 6 bases, with 6 bases between them. The CDR3 is made up of 12 amino acids. The CDR3, as DNA: TGTGCCAGCAGTGACGATCCTCAGCCCCAGCATTTT. Protein sequence: CASSDDPQPQHF. Variable domain in full (rest from reference TRBV2 and TRBJ1-5): EPEVTQTPSHQVTQMGQEVILRCVPISNHLYFYWYRQILGQKVEFLVSFYNNEISEKSEIFDDQFSVERPDGSNFTLKIRSTKLEDSAMYFCASSDDPQPQHFGDGTRLSIL.

In this sample, this clone turned up once. The chain has TRBV5-6 and TRBJ2-3; no definite D call. Trimming took 4 bases from V and 0 from J, leaving 15 bases between them. CDR1 and CDR2 (germline): SGHDT, YYEEEE. The CDR3 totals 16 residues. This CDR3 reads CASSTAKRASTDTQYF. CDR3 coding DNA: TGTGCCAGCAGCACGGCTAAGCGAGCTAGCACAGATACGCAGTATTTT.

The rearrangement joins TRBV9 to TRBJ2-7; weak D call: TRBD2 (5 bases). This CDR3 has 15 amino acids. CDR1 is SGDLS, CDR2 YYNGEE, per germline. Between the trimmed V and J ends, which lost 1 base and 0 bases, there was a span of 11 bases. CDR3: CASSVSGVSSYEQYF. Here the CDR3 DNA reads TGTGCCAGCAGCGTATCCGGGGTGAGCTCCTACGAGCAGTACTTC.

This chain joins TRBV18 and TRBJ2-3, with a weak D call TRBD1 (6 bases). The CDR3 runs to 15 residues. V was pared by 3 bases and J by 3 bases, with 13 bases between. CDR1 and CDR2 (germline): KGHSH, LQKENI. The CDR3 nucleotides read TGTGCCAGCTCACCTCTCGACAGGACTACAGATACGCAGTATTTT. Translated: CASSPLDRTTDTQYF.

This chain joins TRBV18 and TRBJ1-1; TRBD1 agrees at 7 bases. CDR1 and CDR2 (germline): KGHSH, LQKENI. The length of the CDR3 is 16 residues. J lost 3 bases, V lost 5 bases, and 12 bases had no gene match. The CDR3 DNA sequence: TGTGCCAGCTCAAATCAAATCGGGACAGCCCACACTGAAGCTTTCTTT. It encodes CASSNQIGTAHTEAFF.

The chain uses TRBV9 and TRBJ2-3; perhaps TRBD2 as D (5 bases). Trimming removed 3 bases from V and 6 bases from J, with 17 bases in between. The CDR3 totals 15 residues. CDR1 and CDR2 (germline): SGDLS, YYNGEE. The CDR3 loop is CASSADFQALDTQYF. The CDR3, as DNA: TGTGCCAGCAGCGCGGACTTCCAGGCTTTGGATACGCAGTATTTT.

Details on this clone: Additional DNA sequences in this sample encode the identical CDR3. This chain joins TRBV9 and TRBJ1-2, with a tentative D call TRBD1 (5 bases). This CDR3 spans 12 amino acids. Trimming pared 1 base from V and 5 bases from J, leaving 6 bases between. Germline V gives CDR1 SGDLS, CDR2 YYNGEE. CDR3 protein: CASSVQGYGYTF. DNA for the CDR3: TGTGCCAGCAGCGTACAGGGATATGGCTACACCTTC.

This chain links TRBV18 with TRBJ1-2; tentatively, D is TRBD1 (6 bases). Germline V gene sequence: CDR1 KGHSH, CDR2 LQKENI. The V and J ends lost 3 bases and 3 bases respectively, with 23 bases between them. This CDR3 has 18 amino acids. The CDR3 bases are TGTGCCAGCTCACCCTTATCTTTGGTGCCGACAGGTGACTATGGCTACACCTTC. The encoded protein is CASSPLSLVPTGDYGYTF.

V and J are TRBV2 and TRBJ2-2, with TRBD2 matching over 8 bases. Germline CDR1 and CDR2: SNHLY and FYNNEI. The trim removed 6 bases at V and 6 bases at J, leaving 9 bases unmatched. The CDR3 totals 15 residues. CDR3 sequence (DNA): TGTGCCAGCAGCCGGGGGGGGTTAACCGCCGGGGAGCTGTTTTTT. It yields the protein CASSRGGLTAGELFF.

The chain couples TRBV11-2 to TRBJ2-7, with a tentative D call TRBD1 (6 bases). CDR1 is SGHAT, CDR2 FQNNGV, per germline. Trimming cost V 1 base and J 3 bases, with 10 bases left between them. This CDR3 is 14 amino acids long. The CDR3 bases are TGTGCCAGCAGCTTAGGTGGACAGTACTACGAGCAGTACTTC. Translation: CASSLGGQYYEQYF.

V and J are TRBV10-3 and TRBJ2-7; no definite D call. This CDR3 spans 12 amino acids. With 7 bases removed from V and 2 bases from J, the gap between germline ends came to 9 bases. Germline CDR1 and CDR2: ENHRY and SYGVKD. The CDR3 bases are TGTGCCATCAAAAACAGCCCCTACGAGCAGTACTTC. The encoded protein is CAIKNSPYEQYF.

The genes are TRBV28 and TRBJ2-5; 7 bases match TRBD1. Germline assignment: CDR1 MDHEN and CDR2 SYDVKM. This CDR3 comprises 14 residues. The ends lost 6 bases at V and 9 bases at J; junction bases unmatched: 13. CDR3 nucleotide sequence: TGTGCCAGCAGCCAGGTAGAGGGGGCGCCGCCCCAGTACTTC. Encoded protein: CASSQVEGAPPQYF.

This clone was found once. The CDR3 coding sequence is TGTGCCAGTAGTATAGGACTAGCGGGAGCTGTCACCGGGGAGCTGTTTTTT. Its translation is CASSIGLAGAVTGELFF. The genes are TRBV19 and TRBJ2-2; TRBD2 matches 12 bases. J was trimmed by 4 bases and V by 1 base; bases with no gene match: 4. From germline, CDR1 is LNHDA and CDR2 SQIVND (reference sequence). The CDR3 is made up of 17 amino acids.

V and J are TRBV6-4 and TRBJ2-3, with D tentatively TRBD1 (6 bases). The CDR3 is 15 residues long. CDR1 is MRHNA, CDR2 SNTAGT, per germline. V was clipped by 6 bases and J by 2 bases, with 15 bases between them. CDR3 amino acids: CASSPTQGPTDTQYF. DNA of the CDR3: TGTGCCAGCAGCCCCACACAGGGACCCACAGATACGCAGTATTTT.

The rearrangement uses TRBV2 and TRBJ2-4; 10 bases align to TRBD1. The junction had 2 bases not matched to a gene; V was cut back by 4 bases and J by 8 bases. The CDR3 is made up of 13 amino acids. The V gene's germline CDR1 is SNHLY and CDR2 FYNNEI. The CDR3 DNA reads as TGTGCCAGCAGTGTTGGACAGGGGGACATTCAGTACTTC. Translation gives CASSVGQGDIQYF.

This CDR3 reads CASSQELFSNYEQYF. DNA of the CDR3: TGTGCCAGCAGCCAAGAGCTCTTTTCTAACTACGAGCAGTACTTC. V and J are TRBV4-2 and TRBJ2-7; D gene unclear. The CDR3 has 15 residues. The V gene lost 0 bases and the J gene lost 3 bases, with 12 bases spanning the gap. From germline, CDR1 is LGHNA and CDR2 YNFKEQ.

This clone was counted a single time. The same CDR3 can be traced to other DNA sequences in this sample. V and J are TRBV13 and TRBJ2-2; D ambiguous. Germline assignment: CDR1 PRHDT and CDR2 FYEKMQ (reference sequence). Trimming shortened V by 6 bases and J by 5 bases, and 4 bases separated the two germline ends. This CDR3 is 11 amino acids long. DNA for the CDR3: TGTGCCAGCAGTCTAACCGGGGAGCTGTTTTTT. Protein: CASSLTGELFF.